These 2 T cell receptor beta chains came from one sample sequenced in a study of blood T cell repertoires in COVID-19. Profiling relied on immunoSEQ multiplex PCR, and the TCRdb table lists in-frame clones only, not all of them. The repertoire consists of fewer than 200,000 clones, with approximately 85% occurring once and the leading ten covering 0.95% to 1.5%. Sequencing was performed on peripheral blood. The receptors here all came from a man between 60 and 70 years old who had recovered from COVID-19.

The chain carries TRBV19 and TRBJ1-1, with D maybe TRBD1 (5 bases). The germline V gene encodes CDR1 LNHDA and CDR2 SQIVND (reference sequence). The CDR3 runs to 13 residues. With 7 bases removed from V and 5 bases from J, the gap between germline ends came to 14 bases. CDR3: CASNQWRGTEAFF. The CDR3 bases are TGTGCCAGTAACCAATGGCGGGGGACTGAAGCTTTCTTT. The full variable domain, in which reference TRBV19 and TRBJ1-1 provide the parts outside the CDR3, is DGGITQSPKYLFRKEGQNVTLSCEQNLNHDAMYWYRQDPGQGLRLIYYSQIVNDFQKGDIAEGYSVSREKKESFPLTVTSAQKNPTAFYLCASNQWRGTEAFFGQGTRLTVV.

V and J are TRBV5-1 and TRBJ1-2; D ambiguous. Trimming cost V 0 bases and J 7 bases, with 10 bases left between them. CDR1 is SGHRS, CDR2 YFSETQ, per germline. The length of the CDR3 is 13 residues. As DNA, the CDR3 is TGCGCCAGCAGCTTGGATCGGGGAGGTGGCTACACCTTC. This translates into CASSLDRGGGYTF. The variable domain in full, with the rest retrieved from reference TRBV5-1 and TRBJ1-2, is KAGVTQTPRYLIKTRGQQVTLSCSPISGHRSVSWYQQTPGQGLQFLFEYFSETQRNKGNFPGRFSGRQFSNSRSEMNVSTLELGDSALYLCASSLDRGGGYTFGSGTRLTVV.